The clone carrying this TCR beta chain was observed once. Antigen: not known. The sample originates from a study of T cells in tumors after PD-1 blockade. In the study overall: Either cemiplimab 350 mg every 2 weeks or pembrolizumab 200 mg every 3 weeks was given. Peripheral blood samples averaged approximately 33,000 unique clonotypes and 113,528 templates.

Assay used: immunoSEQ multiplex PCR; TCRdb lists only in-frame clones, some missing. The sample carries more than 50,000 clones, over 65% recorded once. Input was roughly 600 ng to 6,004 ng of genomic DNA from tumor or blood. Points from the study as a whole: Some novel exhausted tumor clones appeared in pre-treatment blood, suggesting peripheral recruitment.

The CDR3 runs 12 residues. The germline V and J ends were trimmed by 4 bases and 7 bases, with 7 bases remaining between them. Looked up from germline, CDR1 is SEHNR and CDR2 is FQNEAQ (reference sequence). Specimen: PBMCs, collected after anti-PD-1 treatment. The V gene is TRBV7-9, the J gene TRBJ2-2; no firm D call. This receptor was obtained from a human donor with basal cell carcinoma. The CDR3 loop reads CASSSQIGELFF. CDR3 nucleotide sequence: TGTGCCAGCAGCTCTCAGATCGGGGAGCTGTTTTTT.